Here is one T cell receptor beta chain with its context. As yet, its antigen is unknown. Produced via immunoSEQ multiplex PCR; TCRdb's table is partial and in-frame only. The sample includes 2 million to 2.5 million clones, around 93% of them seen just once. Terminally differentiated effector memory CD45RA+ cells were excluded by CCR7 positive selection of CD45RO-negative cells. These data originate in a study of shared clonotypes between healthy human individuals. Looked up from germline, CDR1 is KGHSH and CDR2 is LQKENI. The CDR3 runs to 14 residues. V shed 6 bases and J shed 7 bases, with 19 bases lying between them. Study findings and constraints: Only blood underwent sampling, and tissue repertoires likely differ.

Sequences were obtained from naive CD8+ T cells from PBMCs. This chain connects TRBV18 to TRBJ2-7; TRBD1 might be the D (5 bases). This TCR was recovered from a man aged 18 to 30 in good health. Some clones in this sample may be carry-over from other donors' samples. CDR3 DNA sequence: TGTGCCAGCTCGGCAGGGTATCCGGTGGAGGAGCAGTACTTC. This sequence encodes CASSAGYPVEEQYF.